Reported below is one T cell receptor (beta chain). The method was immunoSEQ multiplex PCR; TCRdb's version includes in-frame clones alone and lacks a portion of them. Of over 55,000 clones in the sample, approximately 90% were seen once. The CDR3 is 19 residues long. The V end lost 0 bases, the J end lost 5 bases, and 22 bases lay between the germline ends. Per the germline V gene, CDR1 is SGHDN and CDR2 is FVKESK. This specimen belongs to a study of T cells after somatic rescue of genetic block. The gene calls are TRBV14 and TRBJ2-2, with D possibly matching TRBD2 (6 bases). Material for sequencing was peripheral blood mononuclear cells (PBMCs). The TCR originated in a man in his forties or fifties. The CDR3 nucleotides are TGTGCCAGCAGCCAAGATAGCCCGTTTCTAGCGAGTAAGACCGGGGAGCTGTTTTTT. Amino acids: CASSQDSPFLASKTGELFF. The whole variable domain, remainder taken from reference TRBV14 and TRBJ2-2, is EAGVTQFPSHSVIEKGQTVTLRCDPISGHDNLYWYRRVMGKEIKFLLHFVKESKQDESGMPNNRFLAERTGGTYSTLKVQPAELEDSGVYFCASSQDSPFLASKTGELFFGEGSRLTVL.